A single sample gave rise to the 10 T cell receptor beta chains below, sequenced in a study of blood T cell repertoires in COVID-19. Generated by immunoSEQ multiplex PCR, the TCRdb table keeps only in-frame clones and is missing some. The repertoire includes roughly 200,000 clones, 86% of them detected once, and 3.1% sits in the top ten. What was sequenced was PBMCs or T cells enriched from blood (not recorded which). The receptors here all came from a woman between 50 and 59 years old in a cohort exposed to, infected with or recovered from COVID-19 (not recorded which).

The chain employs TRBV9 and TRBJ2-2; D perhaps matches TRBD1 (6 bases). V was pared by 0 bases and J by 4 bases, with 10 bases between. Germline-derived CDR1 and CDR2 are SGDLS and YYNGEE. This CDR3 region has 15 residues. The CDR3 protein is CASSVVQGSTGELFF. CDR3 nucleotide sequence: TGTGCCAGCAGCGTAGTACAGGGAAGCACCGGGGAGCTGTTTTTT.

This rearrangement joins TRBV9 to TRBJ2-7; tentative D call: TRBD2 (5 bases). The CDR3 length is 15 residues. V lost 8 bases to trimming and J lost 0 bases, with 18 bases between them. Looked up from germline, CDR1 is SGDLS and CDR2 is YYNGEE. The DNA of the CDR3 is TGTGCCAGGGAAGAGGCGGACTCCCTCTCCTACGAGCAGTACTTC. It is translated as CAREEADSLSYEQYF. The complete variable domain, with remaining parts taken from reference TRBV9 and TRBJ2-7, reads DSGVTQTPKHLITATGQRVTLRCSPRSGDLSVYWYQQSLDQGLQFLIQYYNGEERAKGNILERFSAQQFPDLHSELNLSSLELGDSALYFCAREEADSLSYEQYFGPGTRLTVT.

This chain links TRBV6-6 with TRBJ1-6; a possible D gene is TRBD1 (6 bases). Germline V gene lookup returns CDR1 MNHNY and CDR2 SVGAGI (reference sequence). The CDR3 length is 16 residues. Trimming removed 2 bases at V and 0 bases at J, with 8 bases between. CDR3 in DNA: TGTGCCAGCAGTTACAGGGGGAGCTCCTATAATTCACCCCTCCACTTT. Its protein product is CASSYRGSSYNSPLHF.

This sequence joins TRBV5-5 and TRBJ1-2; 7 bases map to TRBD1. Germline V gives CDR1 SGHKS, CDR2 YYEKEE (reference sequence). This CDR3 has 14 amino acids. V was clipped by 4 bases and J by 4 bases; unmatched bases: 7. CDR3 sequence reads: CASSTTRGTYGYTF. The CDR3 coding sequence is TGTGCCAGCAGCACCACCAGGGGGACCTATGGCTACACCTTC.

In regard to this clone: At one end the junction does not follow the germline gene, possibly because of a read error. The chain couples TRBV7-7 to TRBJ2-3; 11 positions match TRBD2. Germline CDR1 SSHAT, CDR2 FNYEAQ (reference sequence). The CDR3 is 15 amino acids. Here the CDR3 reads CASSLGGTSGDTQYF. The CDR3 nucleotides are TGTGCTAGCAGCTTAGGCGGGACTAGCGGAGATACGCAGTATTTT.

V is TRBV20-1 and J is TRBJ2-1; 11 positions agree with TRBD2. The CDR3 loop spans 15 amino acids. The germline V gene encodes CDR1 DFQATT and CDR2 SNEGSKA (reference sequence). Trimming removed 4 bases from V and 9 bases from J; junction bases left unmatched: 11. CDR3 in DNA: TGCAGTGCTACTGACTCTAGCGGGGGGTCCCTTGAGCAGTTCTTC. Protein: CSATDSSGGSLEQFF.

The chain combines TRBV4-3 with TRBJ2-3; TRBD1 agrees at 7 bases. CDR3 size: 16 residues. Trimming at V came to 0 bases and at J to 3 bases, leaving 6 bases not matched to a gene. Germline values: CDR1 LGHNA, CDR2 YSLEER. This CDR3 reads CASSQDQRGLTDTQYF. In nucleotides, the CDR3 is TGCGCCAGCAGCCAAGATCAGAGGGGGCTGACAGATACGCAGTATTTT.

This chain uses TRBV6-5 with TRBJ2-3; no clear D. The CDR3 length is 12 residues. The V end lost 8 bases, the J end lost 2 bases, and 8 bases lay between the germline ends. CDR1 MNHEY and CDR2 SVGAGI come from the germline V gene. CDR3 sequence: CASRLDTDTQYF. In nucleotides, the CDR3 is TGTGCCAGCCGCCTAGACACAGATACGCAGTATTTT.

V usage is TRBV7-3 and J usage is TRBJ2-2, with 15 bases matching TRBD2. The CDR3 consists of 17 residues. Germline values: CDR1 SGHTA, CDR2 FQGTGA. V lost 4 bases and J lost 6; bases outside the gene matches: 6. The CDR3: CASSSGLAGGSSGELFF. CDR3 coding DNA: TGTGCCAGCAGCTCCGGACTAGCGGGGGGGAGCTCCGGGGAGCTGTTTTTT.

V usage is TRBV15 and J usage is TRBJ2-7; tentative D call: TRBD2 (5 bases). CDR1 LNHNV and CDR2 YYDKDF come from the germline V gene (reference sequence). CDR3 length: 15 amino acids. V lost 0 bases, J lost 3 bases, and 12 bases lay in between. The DNA of the CDR3 is TGTGCCACCAGCAGAGATAGGCGGGCCCACTACGAGCAGTACTTC. The encoded protein is CATSRDRRAHYEQYF.